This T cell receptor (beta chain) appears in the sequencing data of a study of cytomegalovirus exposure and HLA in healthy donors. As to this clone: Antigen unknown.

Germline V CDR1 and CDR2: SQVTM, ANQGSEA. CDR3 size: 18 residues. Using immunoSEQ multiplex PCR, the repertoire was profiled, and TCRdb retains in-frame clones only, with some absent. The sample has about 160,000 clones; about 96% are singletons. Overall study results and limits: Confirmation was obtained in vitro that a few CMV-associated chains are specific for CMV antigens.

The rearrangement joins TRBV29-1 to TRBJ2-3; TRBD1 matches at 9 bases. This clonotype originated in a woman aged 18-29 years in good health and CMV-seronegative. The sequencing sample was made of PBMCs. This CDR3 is CSSHMGQGIPEEFHTQYF. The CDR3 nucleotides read TGCAGTTCACACATGGGACAGGGTATCCCAGAAGAGTTTCATACGCAGTATTTT.